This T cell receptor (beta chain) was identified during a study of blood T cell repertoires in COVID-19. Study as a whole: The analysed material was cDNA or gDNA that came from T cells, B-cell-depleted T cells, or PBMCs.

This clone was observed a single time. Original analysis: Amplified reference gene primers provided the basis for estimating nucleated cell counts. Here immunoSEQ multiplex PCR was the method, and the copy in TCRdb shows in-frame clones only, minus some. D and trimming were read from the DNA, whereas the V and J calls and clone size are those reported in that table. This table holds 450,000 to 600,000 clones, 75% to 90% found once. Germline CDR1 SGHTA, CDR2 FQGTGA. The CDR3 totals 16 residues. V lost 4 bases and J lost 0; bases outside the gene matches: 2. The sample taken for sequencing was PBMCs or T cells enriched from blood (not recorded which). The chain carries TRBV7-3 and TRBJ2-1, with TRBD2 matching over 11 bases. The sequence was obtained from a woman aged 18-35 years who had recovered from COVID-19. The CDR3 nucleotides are TGTGCCAGCAGCTATAGCGGGGGGGTCTCCTACAATGAGCAGTTCTTC. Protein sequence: CASSYSGGVSYNEQFF. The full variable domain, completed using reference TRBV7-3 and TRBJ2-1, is GAGVSQTPSNKVTEKGKYVELRCDPISGHTALYWYRQSLGQGPEFLIYFQGTGAADDSGLPNDRFFAVRPEGSVSTLKIQRTERGDSAVYLCASSYSGGVSYNEQFFGPGTRLTVL.